Listed below are T cell receptor beta chains from one sample, sequenced in a study of siplizumab effects on memory and regulatory T cells. The method was immunoSEQ multiplex PCR; TCRdb's version includes in-frame clones alone and lacks a portion of them. Here the sample spans thousands of clones, roughly two thirds being singletons. The specimen was effector memory CD8+ T cells sorted from blood. The source is a human donor in good health. Both conserved end residues are part of each CDR3. D genes are given only for firm matches. Not every row has a clone size; where given, it reads once, few, many or a size class.

J: TRBJ1-3; D: TRBD1; V: TRBV7-9; size: -; DNA: TGTGCCAGCAGCGCTAACCGGGACAGATATTCTGGAAACACCATATATTTT; CDR3: CASSANRDRYSGNTIYF
J: TRBJ2-1; D: -; V: TRBV7-6; size: -; DNA: TGTGCCAGCAGCGACGATGAGCGAGCCCGATCCTACAATGAGCAGTTCTTC; CDR3: CASSDDERARSYNEQFF
J: TRBJ2-2; D: -; V: TRBV29-1; size: few; DNA: TGCAGCGTTGATAATCGCGGGTCGAACACCGGGGAGCTGTTTTTT; CDR3: CSVDNRGSNTGELFF
J: TRBJ2-2; D: -; V: TRBV7-2; size: few; DNA: TGTGCCAGCAGCTTAAGAGTGGAGCTGTTTTTT; CDR3: CASSLRVELFF
J: TRBJ1-1; D: TRBD1; V: TRBV9; size: few; DNA: TGTGCCAGCAGCGTAGCGCCCGACAGGGCCATGAACACTGAAGCTTTCTTT; CDR3: CASSVAPDRAMNTEAFF
J: TRBJ1-2; D: -; V: TRBV20-1; size: -; DNA: TGCAGTGCTAGAGAAAACTATGGCTACACCTTC; CDR3: CSARENYGYTF
J: TRBJ2-1; D: TRBD2; V: TRBV7-9; size: -; DNA: TGTGCCAGCGACCCGGGACTAGCAGTAGGAGGTGAGCAGTTCTTC; CDR3: CASDPGLAVGGEQFF
J: TRBJ2-1; D: TRBD2; V: TRBV6-4; size: -; DNA: TGTGCCAGCAGCGCCGGGACTAGCGGGGACGATGAGCAGTTCTTC; CDR3: CASSAGTSGDDEQFF
J: TRBJ1-5; D: TRBD1; V: TRBV10-3; size: medium-sized; DNA: TGTGCCATCAGTGAGTCGATAGCGGACAGGGGGGATCAGCCCCAGCATTTT; CDR3: CAISESIADRGDQPQHF
J: TRBJ2-4; D: TRBD1; V: TRBV5-1; size: -; DNA: TGCGCCAGCAGCCCGCAGGGGGAAAACATTCAGTACTTC; CDR3: CASSPQGENIQYF
J: TRBJ2-7; D: TRBD2; V: TRBV4-2; size: -; DNA: TGTGCCAGCAGCCAAGAGACTAGCGGGGACTCCTACGAGCAGTACTTC; CDR3: CASSQETSGDSYEQYF
J: TRBJ1-5; D: -; V: TRBV6-1; size: -; DNA: TGTGCCAGCAGTGTAGGGGACGGGAATCAGCCCCAGCATTTT; CDR3: CASSVGDGNQPQHF
J: TRBJ2-7; D: -; V: TRBV27; size: -; DNA: TGTGCCCCCGGGATACTTTGGCAGTACTTC; CDR3: CAPGILWQYF
J: TRBJ2-1; D: TRBD2; V: TRBV19; size: medium-sized; DNA: TGTGCCAGTAGTACTACAGGGGTGGTAGCGGGGGGTTCCTACAATGAGCAGTTCTTC; CDR3: CASSTTGVVAGGSYNEQFF
J: TRBJ1-1; D: -; V: TRBV6-4; size: -; DNA: TGTGCCAGCAGTGCCGACAGTGAGGACACTGAAGCTTTCTTT; CDR3: CASSADSEDTEAFF
J: TRBJ2-1; D: -; V: TRBV4-1; size: -; DNA: TGCGCCAGCAGCCAAGATGCAGAAGAGCAGTTCTTC; CDR3: CASSQDAEEQFF
J: TRBJ2-7; D: TRBD1; V: TRBV2; size: few; DNA: TGTGCCAGCAGGGGGACAGGGCTCTCCTACGAGCAGTACTTC; CDR3: CASRGTGLSYEQYF
J: TRBJ2-2; D: -; V: TRBV5-1; size: -; DNA: TGCGCCAGCAGCTCGGGGTGGCAGGGATCGAACACCGGGGAGCTGTTTTTT; CDR3: CASSSGWQGSNTGELFF
J: TRBJ2-2; D: TRBD1; V: TRBV28; size: -; DNA: TGTGCCAGCAGTTCGGGACAGATCCTTGAAGGCGGGGAGCTGTTTTTT; CDR3: CASSSGQILEGGELFF
J: TRBJ2-2; D: TRBD2; V: TRBV6-4; size: -; DNA: TGTGCCAGCAGTGAAGCGGGGGACACCAACACCGGGGAGCTGTTTTTT; CDR3: CASSEAGDTNTGELFF
J: TRBJ2-7; D: -; V: TRBV6-4; size: few; DNA: TGTGCCAGCTCCGAGGGTAGCTCCTACGAGCAGTACTTC; CDR3: CASSEGSSYEQYF
J: TRBJ1-1; D: -; V: TRBV10-3; size: -; DNA: TGTGCCATCAATAACGATTTCCGGGACCTCAACACTGAAGCTTTCTTT; CDR3: CAINNDFRDLNTEAFF
J: TRBJ1-4; D: TRBD1; V: TRBV9; size: -; DNA: TGTGCCAGCAGCAGTGGACAGGTCGCAGCTAATGAAAAACTGTTTTTT; CDR3: CASSSGQVAANEKLFF
J: TRBJ2-1; D: -; V: TRBV6-4; size: -; DNA: TGTGCCAGCAGTGACGGTAGCGGCTCCTACAATGAGCAGTTCTTC; CDR3: CASSDGSGSYNEQFF
J: TRBJ1-3; D: -; V: TRBV7-6; size: few; DNA: TGTGCCAGCAGCTTAGAAGGGAGTGGAAACACCATATATTTT; CDR3: CASSLEGSGNTIYF
J: TRBJ1-2; D: TRBD1; V: TRBV7-9; size: few; DNA: TGTGCCAGCAGCTTAGCGACAGGGGTCTATGGCTACACCTTC; CDR3: CASSLATGVYGYTF
J: TRBJ1-2; D: -; V: TRBV5-6; size: few; DNA: TGTGCCAGCAGCCAACAGGGCACCTATGGCTACACCTTC; CDR3: CASSQQGTYGYTF